What follows is one T cell receptor beta chain and its context. V dropped 2 bases and J dropped 2 bases, with 12 bases sitting between them. The CDR3 length is 15 residues. Germline CDR1 reads MGHDK; CDR2 reads SYGVNS. The protocol was immunoSEQ multiplex PCR, while the TCRdb copy is restricted to in-frame clones and leaves out a portion. In the table there are around 500,000 clones, approximately 85% of which are singletons. These data come from a study of blood T cell repertoires in COVID-19. The V gene is TRBV25-1, the J gene TRBJ1-2, with a tentative D call TRBD1 (5 bases). Sequenced sample: peripheral blood. The sequence was obtained from a human donor in a cohort sampled during active COVID-19. CDR3 sequence: CASSEPGRGNYGYTF. In nucleotides, the CDR3 is TGTGCCAGCAGTGAACCCGGACGGGGGAACTATGGCTACACCTTC.